Below, 20 T cell receptor beta chains from the same sample are listed, as sequenced in a study of identical twins. MiXCR, run by TCRdb on the 5' RACE reads, gives a single entry per CDR3 protein. The sample consists of about 520,000 distinct CDR3 sequences, under 25% of them appearing once. The same data also contributed to another study, on T cells expressing NK-cell markers.

Sequencing was performed on CD4+ T cells sorted from blood. The receptors were sampled from a woman aged 18-35 years in good health.

The chain links TRBV11-1 to TRBJ2-1; 7 bases line up with TRBD2. The CDR3 loop spans 18 amino acids. Germline V gene data show CDR1 as SGHAT and CDR2 as FQDESV (reference sequence). The trim removed 1 base at V and 0 bases at J, leaving 9 bases unmatched. CDR3 in amino acids: CASSLERASGYSYNEQFF. The CDR3 nucleotides read TGTGCCAGCAGCTTAGAGAGGGCTAGCGGATACTCCTACAATGAGCAGTTCTTC.

This clonotype came up a few times. This chain uses TRBV3-1 with TRBJ2-6; TRBD2 matches at 7 bases. The germline gives CDR1 LGHDT, CDR2 YNNKEL (reference sequence). This CDR3 comprises 16 residues. V was clipped by 3 bases and J by 0 bases; unmatched bases: 2. Here the CDR3 DNA reads TGTGCCAGCAGCCACGGGAGGTACTCTGGGGCCAACGTCCTGACTTTC. It translates to CASSHGRYSGANVLTF.

The rearrangement links TRBV9 to TRBJ2-5, with 8 bases matching TRBD2. J lost 5 bases, V lost 4 bases, and 13 bases had no gene match. This CDR3 comprises 16 residues. Germline lookup yields CDR1 SGDLS and CDR2 YYNGEE. The CDR3 spells CASSPRPAGGAETQYF. The CDR3 coding sequence is TGTGCCAGCAGCCCCAGGCCTGCGGGGGGCGCGGAGACCCAGTACTTC.

The genes are TRBV6-5 and TRBJ2-7; TRBD1 is a possible D gene (6 bases). This CDR3 spans 16 amino acids. Germline CDR1 MNHEY, CDR2 SVGAGI. V was clipped by 2 bases and J by 6 bases, with 20 bases between them. The CDR3 region is CASSYQGTSLVLEQYF. In DNA, the CDR3 is TGTGCCAGCAGTTACCAGGGGACATCTCTGGTTCTCGAGCAGTACTTC.

This clonotype has a handful of counts. The chain has TRBV12-3 or TRBV12-4 and TRBJ2-1; D possibly corresponds to TRBD2 (7 bases). The CDR3 totals 15 residues. Trimming removed 3 bases at V and 9 bases at J, with 18 bases between. The CDR3 DNA follows: TGTGCCAGCAGTTTCGGGGGGCACGAGGTGGGTGAGCAGTTCTTC. This gives the protein CASSFGGHEVGEQFF.

There are a few counts of this clonotype. The rearrangement joins TRBV5-1 to TRBJ2-1, with D perhaps being TRBD1 or TRBD2 (6 bases each). V was clipped by 3 bases and J by 8 bases, with 21 bases between them. The CDR3 is 16 amino acids. Germline CDR1 and CDR2: SGHRS and YFSETQ. CDR3 DNA: TGCGCCAGCAGCTCCCAGGGGCGAGCGGGCGCGGATGAGCAGTTCTTC. Translating it yields CASSSQGRAGADEQFF.

The V and J genes are TRBV10-2 and TRBJ2-1; 12 bases line up with TRBD2. In germline, CDR1 is WSHSY, CDR2 SAAADI. V lost 8 bases and J lost 5; bases outside the gene matches: 4. The length of the CDR3 is 14 residues. The CDR3, as DNA: TGCGCCAGCGTACTAGCGGGAGGTAACAATGAGCAGTTCTTC. This encodes CASVLAGGNNEQFF.

This clonotype was observed a handful of times. The chain links TRBV7-2 to TRBJ1-2; tentatively, D is TRBD1 (6 bases). V gave up 0 bases and J gave up 7 bases, with 30 bases separating them. Germline V lookup: CDR1 SGHTA, CDR2 FQGNSA. The CDR3 is 20 residues long. CDR3 in amino acids: CASSLAHPRQATNGRGGYTF. The CDR3 coding sequence is TGTGCCAGCAGCTTAGCCCACCCCCGACAGGCAACCAACGGTAGGGGTGGCTACACCTTC. Full variable domain (outside the CDR3, taken from reference TRBV7-2 and TRBJ1-2): GAGVSQSPSNKVTEKGKDVELRCDPISGHTALYWYRQSLGQGLEFLIYFQGNSAPDKSGLPSDRFSAERTGGSVSTLTIQRTQQEDSAVYLCASSLAHPRQATNGRGGYTFGSGTRLTVV.

This chain uses TRBV9 with TRBJ1-2; 9 bases map to TRBD1. This CDR3 contains 14 residues. V trimming: 4 bases; J trimming: 8 bases; junction bases outside the gene matches: 9. Germline assignment: CDR1 SGDLS and CDR2 YYNGEE. CDR3 DNA sequence: TGTGCCAGCAGCATGGACAGGGGTTATGGCGGCTACACCTTC. It encodes CASSMDRGYGGYTF.

This clonotype was seen a handful of times. The chain combines TRBV29-1 with TRBJ2-2; unclear D gene. The V and J ends lost 4 bases and 2 bases respectively, with 11 bases between them. CDR3 length equals 14 residues. The V gene's germline CDR1 is SQVTM and CDR2 ANQGSEA. CDR3: CSVGWGINTGELFF. CDR3 bases: TGCAGCGTTGGTTGGGGAATTAACACCGGGGAGCTGTTTTTT.

The genes are TRBV3-1 and TRBJ2-7; unclear D gene. Trimming removed 3 bases at V and 7 bases at J, with 16 bases between. This CDR3 has 14 residues. In germline, CDR1 is LGHDT, CDR2 YNNKEL (reference sequence). The CDR3 DNA follows: TGTGCCAGCAGCCAGAACAGTCCCGTGGGGGAGCAGTACTTC. Its protein is CASSQNSPVGEQYF.

This clonotype was observed many times. Its ends do not fully match the called genes, so a read error is possible. J is TRBJ2-2 and V is TRBV7-7; 8 bases are a match to TRBD1. The CDR3 consists of 15 residues. The germline CDR1 and CDR2 sequences are SSHAT and FNYEAQ (reference sequence). The chain's CDR3 is CASSPGTGNTGELFF. The CDR3 DNA reads TGTGCTAGCAGCCCCGGGACAGGGAACACCGGGGAGCTGTTTTTT.

This chain uses TRBV11-2 with TRBJ2-7, with D unclear. The CDR3 runs to 15 residues. Trimming removed 6 bases from V and 0 bases from J, with 15 bases in between. CDR1 SGHAT and CDR2 FQNNGV come from the germline V gene. The CDR3 sequence: CASRIPGGPSYEQYF. CDR3 sequence (DNA): TGTGCCAGCAGAATCCCCGGTGGGCCCTCCTACGAGCAGTACTTC.

The rearrangement joins TRBV7-8 to TRBJ2-7; 8 nucleotides match TRBD2. V shed 0 bases, J shed 2 bases, and the junction held 3 bases outside the gene matches. CDR1 and CDR2 from the germline V gene are SGHVS and FQNEAQ. The CDR3 loop spans 15 amino acids. The CDR3: CASSLATGGAYEQYF. The CDR3 nucleotides are TGTGCCAGCAGCTTAGCGACGGGGGGGGCCTACGAGCAGTACTTC.

This clonotype turned up a few times. The J gene is TRBJ2-1, the V gene TRBV20-1, with D perhaps being TRBD1 or TRBD2 (5 bases each). Germline loops: CDR1 DFQATT, CDR2 SNEGSKA (reference sequence). CDR3 size: 14 residues. V lost 6 bases, J lost 3 bases, and 15 bases lay in between. DNA for the CDR3: TGCAGTGCCAGCGGCTGGGGGAACTACAATGAGCAGTTCTTC. Its protein product is CSASGWGNYNEQFF.

The chain combines TRBV5-1 with TRBJ2-5; D is uncertain. Trimming left V 0 bases short and J 3 bases short, with 12 bases between. Germline V lookup: CDR1 SGHRS, CDR2 YFSETQ. The CDR3 extends over 15 amino acids. In DNA, the CDR3 is TGCGCCAGCAGCTTGGGCAGCGTGACCGAAGAGACCCAGTACTTC. Protein product: CASSLGSVTEETQYF.

The CDR3 is CASSQVNTGEQYF. The CDR3 nucleotides read TGTGCCAGCAGCCAAGTCAACACGGGCGAGCAGTACTTC. The V gene is TRBV3-1, the J gene TRBJ2-7; no reliable D call. Germline lookup yields CDR1 LGHDT and CDR2 YNNKEL (reference sequence). Trimming took off 1 base at V and 6 bases at J, with 10 bases between the two ends. The CDR3 is 13 amino acids.

V usage is TRBV25-1 and J usage is TRBJ2-6, with D hard to call. The CDR3 consists of 15 residues. CDR1 is MGHDK and CDR2 is SYGVNS in the germline V gene. Trimming cost V 2 bases and J 0 bases, with 5 bases left between them. The CDR3 DNA reads as TGTGCCAGCAGTGAAAGACTCTCTGGGGCCAACGTCCTGACTTTC. This codes for CASSERLSGANVLTF.

There are many counts of this clonotype. The chain combines TRBV7-9 with TRBJ2-1, with 10 bases lining up with TRBD2. Germline CDR1 is SEHNR and CDR2 is FQNEAQ (reference sequence). The V segment lost 6 bases and the J segment 4 bases; nucleotides outside the gene matches: 3. The CDR3 extends over 14 amino acids. The CDR3 bases are TGTGCCAGCAGAGCGGGAGGGGGTTACAATGAGCAGTTCTTC. Encoded protein: CASRAGGGYNEQFF.

The chain employs TRBV30 and TRBJ1-1; D is possibly TRBD1 (5 bases). Trimming shortened V by 3 bases and J by 6 bases, and 17 bases separated the two germline ends. Germline CDR1 and CDR2: GTSNPN and SVGIG (reference sequence). The CDR3 is made up of 14 amino acids. CDR3 sequence (DNA): TGTGCCTGGAGAACTCTAGCGGGACGTTCTGAAGCTTTCTTT. Protein sequence: CAWRTLAGRSEAFF.